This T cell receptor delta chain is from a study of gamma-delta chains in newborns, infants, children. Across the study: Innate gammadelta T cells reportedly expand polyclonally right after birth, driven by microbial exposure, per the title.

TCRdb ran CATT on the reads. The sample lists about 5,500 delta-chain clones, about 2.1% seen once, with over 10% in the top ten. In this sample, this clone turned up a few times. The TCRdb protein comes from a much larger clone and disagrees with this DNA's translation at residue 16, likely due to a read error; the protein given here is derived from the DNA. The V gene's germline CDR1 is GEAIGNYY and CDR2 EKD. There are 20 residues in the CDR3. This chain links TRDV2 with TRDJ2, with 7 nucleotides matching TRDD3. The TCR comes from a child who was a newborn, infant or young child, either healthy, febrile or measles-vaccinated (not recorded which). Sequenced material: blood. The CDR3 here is CACDTVGRLGIEPLTVQLFF. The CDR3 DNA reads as TGTGCCTGTGACACCGTGGGAAGACTGGGGATCGAACCTTTGACAGTACAACTCTTCTTT.